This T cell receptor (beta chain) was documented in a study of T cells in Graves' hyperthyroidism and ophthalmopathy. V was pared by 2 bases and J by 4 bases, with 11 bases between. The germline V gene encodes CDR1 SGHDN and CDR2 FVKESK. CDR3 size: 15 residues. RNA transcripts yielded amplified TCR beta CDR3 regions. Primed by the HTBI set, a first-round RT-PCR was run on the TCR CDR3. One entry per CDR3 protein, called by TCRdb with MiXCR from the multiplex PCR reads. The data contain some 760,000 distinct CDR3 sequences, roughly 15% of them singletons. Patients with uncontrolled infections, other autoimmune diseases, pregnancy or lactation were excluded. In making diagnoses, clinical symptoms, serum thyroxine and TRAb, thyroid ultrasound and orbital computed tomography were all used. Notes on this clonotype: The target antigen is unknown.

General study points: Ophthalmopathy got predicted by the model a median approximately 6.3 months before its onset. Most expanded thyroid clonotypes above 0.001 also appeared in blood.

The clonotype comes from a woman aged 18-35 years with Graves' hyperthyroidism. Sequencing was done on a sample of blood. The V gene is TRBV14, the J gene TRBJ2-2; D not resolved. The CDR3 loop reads CASSQYRTGTGELFF. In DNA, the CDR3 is TGTGCCAGCAGCCAATATAGGACGGGCACCGGGGAGCTGTTTTTT.